This passage covers 17 T cell receptor beta chains from one sample sequenced in a study of breast tumors, draining lymph nodes, adjacent tissues. MiXCR, applied by TCRdb to the multiplex PCR reads, yields one record per CDR3 protein. The data hold approximately 230,000 distinct CDR3 sequences, with around 34% observed a single time. Axillary draining lymph nodes of breast cancer patients supplied the node samples. Material: axillary lymph node tissue. Receptor source: a female donor with breast cancer. Some clones in this sample may be carry-over from other donors' samples.

Concerning this clonotype: Given a much more abundant clone one base away, this may be a read error. The J gene is TRBJ2-1, the V gene TRBV20-1; TRBD1 or TRBD2 may be the D gene (5 bases each). CDR1 DFQATT and CDR2 SNEGSKA come from the germline V gene (reference sequence). The CDR3 is 11 residues long. The CDR3 loop is CSVPSGAGLSF. The DNA of the CDR3 is TGCAGTGTCCCATCCGGGGCAGGGCTATCCTTC.

The chain recombines TRBV12-3 or TRBV12-4 with TRBJ1-6; D uncertain. Deletions cut 2 bases from V and 7 bases from J, with 15 bases between. The CDR3 totals 16 residues. The CDR3 region is CASSLYGSGTNSPLHF. As DNA, the CDR3 is TGTGCCAGCAGTTTATATGGTAGCGGTACGAATTCACCCCTCCACTTT.

J is TRBJ2-2 and V is TRBV6-5; 8 nucleotides agree with TRBD2. The CDR3 is 16 residues long. J was trimmed by 0 bases and V by 7 bases; bases with no gene match: 7. From germline, CDR1 is MNHEY and CDR2 SVGAGI. CDR3 nucleotide sequence: TGTGCCAGCATCTCCAGCGGGAGAACGAACACCGGGGAGCTGTTTTTT. Residues: CASISSGRTNTGELFF.

In its sample, this clonotype was seen many times. J is TRBJ2-1 and V is TRBV19, with D possibly matching TRBD2 (5 bases). Deletions cut 3 bases from V and 7 bases from J, with 16 bases between. The CDR3 is made up of 15 amino acids. Germline V CDR1 and CDR2: LNHDA, SQIVND (reference sequence). The CDR3 loop reads CASSIGVAAVNEQFF. The DNA of the CDR3 is TGTGCCAGTAGTATCGGGGTAGCTGCCGTGAATGAGCAGTTCTTC.

This chain links TRBV7-6 with TRBJ2-2; the D call may be TRBD1 or TRBD2 (6 bases each). V lost 3 bases and J 3 bases, leaving 11 bases between the germline ends. The CDR3 has 15 residues. Germline values: CDR1 SGHVS, CDR2 FNYEAQ. DNA of the CDR3: TGTGCCAGCAGCTTGGGGGGCCAAGACACCGGGGAGCTGTTTTTT. It translates to CASSLGGQDTGELFF.

This clonotype showed up just a few times. This may arise from a read error, as a much more abundant clone is one base away. The chain recombines TRBV20-1 with TRBJ2-3, with 8 positions matching TRBD1. Germline values: CDR1 DFQATT, CDR2 SNEGSKA (reference sequence). The trim removed 6 bases at V and 2 bases at J, leaving 13 bases unmatched. The CDR3 totals 16 residues. DNA of the CDR3: TGCAGTGCCACCCCAGGGGGCCGAACTACCACAGATACGCAGTATTTT. This translates into CSATPGGRTTTDTQYF.

This clonotype was found a few times. The chain combines TRBV28 with TRBJ2-3; no clear D gene. CDR3 length: 13 residues. The V gene's germline CDR1 is MDHEN and CDR2 SYDVKM. V lost 4 bases to trimming and J lost 6 bases, with 11 bases between them. The CDR3 nucleotides read TGTGCCAGCAGTTCCGGGTCCTTGGATACGCAGTATTTT. Amino acids: CASSSGSLDTQYF.

This clonotype was seen many times. The chain employs TRBV11-3 and TRBJ2-7, with a tentative D call TRBD2 (6 bases). Trimming took off 6 bases at V and 5 bases at J, with 17 bases between the two ends. Per the germline V gene, CDR1 is SGHNT and CDR2 is YENEEA. The CDR3 has 14 amino acids. Written as DNA, the CDR3 is TGTGCCAGCAGTTTTAGACTAGGCGCTCACGAGCAGTACTTC. Translation: CASSFRLGAHEQYF.

The chain is built from TRBV28 and TRBJ1-4; D is possibly TRBD1 (5 bases). The CDR3 loop spans 15 amino acids. With 6 bases removed from V and 4 bases from J, the gap between germline ends came to 15 bases. Germline-derived CDR1 and CDR2 are MDHEN and SYDVKM. CDR3 DNA sequence: TGTGCCAGCAGATCTAGTGGGACGGGTAATGAAAAACTGTTTTTT. Translated, it gives CASRSSGTGNEKLFF.

This clonotype appeared a few times. A much larger clone differs by one base, so this may be a read error. The chain carries TRBV5-5 and TRBJ2-1, with 8 bases identical to TRBD2. V shed 2 bases, J shed 7 bases, and the junction held 8 bases outside the gene matches. The V gene's germline CDR1 is SGHKS and CDR2 YYEKEE (reference sequence). The CDR3 covers 15 residues. The CDR3 DNA is TGTGCCAGCAGCTTTAGCGGGACTTTCGGTAATGAGCAGTTCTTC. This gives the protein CASSFSGTFGNEQFF. Filled out from reference TRBV5-5 and TRBJ2-1, the complete variable domain reads DAGVTQSPTHLIKTRGQQVTLRCSPISGHKSVSWYQQVLGQGPQFIFQYYEKEERGRGNFPDRFSARQFPNYSSELNVNALLLGDSALYLCASSFSGTFGNEQFFGPGTRLTVL.

This CDR3 is CSVGPGFYEQYF. Written as DNA, the CDR3 is TGCAGCGTTGGCCCGGGTTTTTACGAGCAGTACTTC. The V call is TRBV29-1, the J call TRBJ2-7; unclear D gene. Trimming left V 4 bases short and J 4 bases short, with 11 bases between. This CDR3 region has 12 residues. CDR1 is SQVTM, CDR2 ANQGSEA, per germline.

This clonotype was counted ten times or more. The chain carries TRBV20-1 and TRBJ2-3, with 10 bases matching TRBD2. Per the germline V gene, CDR1 is DFQATT and CDR2 is SNEGSKA (reference sequence). The CDR3 sequence is 14 residues long. V shed 5 bases and J 1 base; nucleotides not matched to a gene: 3. CDR3 sequence reads: CSASGTSGTDTQYF. The CDR3 DNA reads as TGCAGTGCTTCCGGGACTAGCGGCACAGATACGCAGTATTTT.

This clonotype was seen only a few times. The CDR3 region has the DNA TGTGCCAGCAGGCAGCATAGCAATCAGCCCCAGCATTTT. This gives the protein CASRQHSNQPQHF. J is TRBJ1-5 and V is TRBV6-2 or TRBV6-3; D is undetermined. With 6 bases removed from V and 0 bases from J, the gap between germline ends came to 6 bases. There are 13 residues in the CDR3. Germline CDR1 is MNHEY and CDR2 is SVGEGT.

The chain uses TRBV20-1 and TRBJ2-2; D is unclear. With 1 base removed from V and 7 bases from J, the gap between germline ends came to 7 bases. Looked up from germline, CDR1 is DFQATT and CDR2 is SNEGSKA (reference sequence). The CDR3 has 12 residues. The CDR3 DNA reads as TGCAGTGCTAGAGTGCTTAGCGGGGAGCTGTTTTTT. Residues: CSARVLSGELFF.

This clonotype was counted at least ten times. The chain couples TRBV20-1 to TRBJ2-5; the D gene is possibly TRBD1 (6 bases). V was clipped by 5 bases and J by 3 bases, with 10 bases between them. The CDR3 has 12 residues. CDR1 DFQATT and CDR2 SNEGSKA come from the germline V gene (reference sequence). CDR3 bases: TGCAGTGCTGGGTACAGGGAAGAGACCCAGTACTTC. Translated: CSAGYREETQYF.

The J gene is TRBJ2-7, the V gene TRBV27; 8 positions match TRBD2. V was clipped by 3 bases and J by 2 bases; unmatched bases: 3. The CDR3 consists of 14 residues. CDR1 MNHEY and CDR2 SMNVEV come from the germline V gene (reference sequence). The CDR3 DNA follows: TGTGCCAGCAGTTTTAATAGCGGGGCCTACGAGCAGTACTTC. Its protein is CASSFNSGAYEQYF.

This clonotype was detected only a few times. The chain couples TRBV27 to TRBJ2-7, with 7 nucleotides matching TRBD1. V dropped 5 bases and J dropped 6; count of bases not matched to a gene: 16. This CDR3 comprises 16 residues. Germline CDR1 is MNHEY and CDR2 is SMNVEV (reference sequence). CDR3: CASSQGEGQLFLEQYF. Here the CDR3 DNA reads TGTGCCAGCAGTCAGGGAGAGGGACAGCTTTTCCTCGAGCAGTACTTC.